Presented here are 3 T cell receptor beta chains from one specimen sequenced in a study of OX40 agonist ivuxolimab in advanced cancers. The method behind the library was the immunoSEQ multiplex PCR assay. Drawn from immuneACCESS, this table holds only the in-frame rearrangements with V and J called that TCRdb kept. Clones are partly lost; checked studies trace under half to an unresolved V gene and leave the rest unexplained. The sample table lists 65,000 to 85,000 clones, roughly 90% of them with a count of one. The leading ten clones occupy about 0.63% of the sample. This material consisted of CD4+ or CD8+ T cells sorted from blood, taken in a trial of the OX40 agonist ivuxolimab. The receptors originated from an adult with an advanced solid tumor such as melanoma, head and neck, liver or kidney cancer.

V is TRBV27 and J is TRBJ2-7, with a weak D call TRBD2 (6 bases). V was pared by 3 bases and J by 5 bases, with 17 bases between. This CDR3 contains 15 residues. Germline CDR1 is MNHEY and CDR2 is SMNVEV (reference sequence). The CDR3 DNA reads as TGTGCCAGCAGTTTGGCATTCGTAGCGGCCCACGAGCAGTACTTC. Its protein is CASSLAFVAAHEQYF.

The chain has TRBV4-1 and TRBJ1-2; possible D gene TRBD1, 5 bases. Deletions cut 0 bases from V and 7 bases from J, with 15 bases between. The CDR3 contains 15 residues. Germline lookup yields CDR1 MGHRA and CDR2 YSYEKL. Here the CDR3 DNA reads TGCGCCAGCAGCCAAGAAGGGCGGGGGTACTCTGGCTACACCTTC. It yields the protein CASSQEGRGYSGYTF.

The chain carries TRBV29-1 and TRBJ2-3; 7 bases align to TRBD1. Trimming removed 5 bases from V and 1 base from J; junction bases left unmatched: 6. CDR1 and CDR2 from the germline V gene are SQVTM and ANQGSEA. This CDR3 is 14 amino acids long. CDR3 sequence: CSVRQGGGTDTQYF. Here the CDR3 DNA reads TGCAGCGTTAGACAGGGTGGCGGCACAGATACGCAGTATTTT.